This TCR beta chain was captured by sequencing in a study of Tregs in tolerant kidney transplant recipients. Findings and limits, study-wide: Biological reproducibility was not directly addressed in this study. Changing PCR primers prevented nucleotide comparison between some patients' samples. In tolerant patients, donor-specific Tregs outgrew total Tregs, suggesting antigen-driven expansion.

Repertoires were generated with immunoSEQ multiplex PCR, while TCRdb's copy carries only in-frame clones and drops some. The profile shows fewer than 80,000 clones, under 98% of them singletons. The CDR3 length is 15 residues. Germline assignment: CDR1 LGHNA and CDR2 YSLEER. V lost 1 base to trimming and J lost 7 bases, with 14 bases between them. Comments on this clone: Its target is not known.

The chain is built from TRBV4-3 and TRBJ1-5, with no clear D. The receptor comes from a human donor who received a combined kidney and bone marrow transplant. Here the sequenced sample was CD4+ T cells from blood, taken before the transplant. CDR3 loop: CASSQGGGPGQPQHF. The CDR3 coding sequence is TGCGCCAGCAGCCAAGGGGGTGGCCCGGGGCAGCCCCAGCATTTT.